What follows are 13 T cell receptor beta chains derived from one specimen sequenced in a study of T-cell reconstitution after alpha-beta-depleted transplantation in children (dated by TCRdb to between 2015 and 2016). The method behind the library was PCR. The sequencing machine was an Illumina HiSeq 2500. TCR library preparation used molecular barcoding, with unique molecular identifiers applied to normalize quantification of the TCRbeta repertoire. TCRdb itself trimmed the public reads at Q25 with fastp, ran MiXCR and retained productive beta chains. Each CDR3 protein gets just one entry, which takes the most common genes and DNA from the rows behind it. This sample lists a few hundred thousand distinct CDR3 sequences; 13% were detected once. Around 2% of the sample goes to the ten largest clones. In the paper's terms, the treatment or condition label means: allogeneic hematopoietic cell transplantation with graft depleted of TCRalphabeta T cells and CD19 B cells.

The sample was PBMCs, mostly from graft donor cells, taken 360 days after TCRalphabeta/CD19-depleted stem cell transplant. These receptors came from a male patient younger than 18 who had a stem cell transplant for acute myeloid leukemia, so the T cells may come from the graft donor.

This clonotype was detected only a few times. The V call is TRBV28, the J call TRBJ2-3; unclear D gene. Germline CDR1 is MDHEN and CDR2 is SYDVKM. This CDR3 contains 15 residues. V lost 3 bases and J 2 bases, leaving 12 bases between the germline ends. CDR3 in DNA: TGTGCCAGCAGTTTCCTGGACGTTACCACAGATACGCAGTATTTT. The encoded protein is CASSFLDVTTDTQYF.

This clonotype has just a few counts. The chain joins TRBV7-3 to TRBJ2-5; D might be TRBD1 or TRBD2, each matching 5 bases. The CDR3 has 11 amino acids. Trimming removed 5 bases from V and 13 bases from J, with 14 bases in between. From germline, CDR1 is SGHTA and CDR2 FQGTGA. CDR3 protein: CASSTGDELYF. For the CDR3, the DNA is TGTGCCAGCAGCACCGGGGACGAGTTGTACTTC.

CDR3 in amino acids: CATSVRGGNEQFF. DNA of the CDR3: TGTGCCACCAGTGTTCGTGGGGGCAATGAGCAGTTCTTC. The chain uses TRBV24-1 and TRBJ2-1; D possibly uses TRBD1 or TRBD2 (5 bases each). V lost 5 bases and J lost 6, with 10 bases in between. The CDR3 is 13 residues long. Germline V gene lookup returns CDR1 KGHDR and CDR2 SFDVKD.

The chain carries TRBV4-3 and TRBJ2-7; D is uncertain. Germline CDR1 is LGHNA and CDR2 is YSLEER. V lost 0 bases and J lost 8, with 20 bases in between. This CDR3 spans 16 amino acids. The CDR3 coding sequence is TGCGCCAGCAGCCAAGATTTTGAGGACCCGGCTGGAAAGCAGTACTTC. It codes for CASSQDFEDPAGKQYF.

This clonotype has a handful of counts. CDR3 coding DNA: TGTGCCAGCAGTTTTGCGACACACGATAATTCACCCCTCCACTTT. This encodes CASSFATHDNSPLHF. This chain links TRBV6-5 with TRBJ1-6; D gene uncertain. The length of the CDR3 is 15 residues. V gave up 4 bases and J gave up 5 bases, with 12 bases separating them. CDR1 and CDR2 from the germline V gene are MNHEY and SVGAGI.

For the CDR3, the DNA is TGCAGCGTCTCAAGGGGGAATCCCGGGGAGCTGTTTTTT. Translated: CSVSRGNPGELFF. The chain uses TRBV29-1 and TRBJ2-2; tentative D call: TRBD1 (6 bases). Germline CDR1 reads SQVTM; CDR2 reads ANQGSEA. The CDR3 consists of 13 residues. The V end was cut by 6 bases, the J end by 6 bases, with 14 bases between.

This clonotype was seen more than once but under ten times. The CDR3 DNA is TGTGCCAGCAGCTTACTCGGTCAAACCAATGAGCAGTTCTTC. Encoded protein: CASSLLGQTNEQFF. V usage is TRBV7-3 and J usage is TRBJ2-1, with D unclear. In germline, CDR1 is SGHTA, CDR2 FQGTGA. CDR3 length: 14 residues. Trimming left V 2 bases short and J 6 bases short, with 11 bases between.

This clonotype was recorded a few times. The chain couples TRBV28 to TRBJ1-2; unclear D gene. The CDR3 extends over 14 amino acids. Germline CDR1 and CDR2: MDHEN and SYDVKM. V was pared by 3 bases and J by 4 bases, with 12 bases between. For the CDR3, the DNA is TGTGCCAGCAGTTTCAGGCAGGCGGGCTATGGCTACACCTTC. Encoded protein: CASSFRQAGYGYTF.

The gene calls are TRBV20-1 and TRBJ2-1, with 8 bases that match TRBD2. Germline CDR1 and CDR2: DFQATT and SNEGSKA (reference sequence). The CDR3 totals 16 residues. V shed 6 bases, J shed 0 bases, and the junction held 10 bases outside the gene matches. Here the CDR3 DNA reads TGCAGTGCCCACAGAGGGGCGGGAGGCTCCTACAATGAGCAGTTCTTC. This translates into CSAHRGAGGSYNEQFF.

Ten or more counts support this clonotype. J is TRBJ2-7 and V is TRBV28; TRBD2 aligns across 13 bases. V gave up 3 bases and J gave up 2 bases; unmatched junction bases: 19. Germline assignment: CDR1 MDHEN and CDR2 SYDVKM. This CDR3 spans 21 amino acids. The CDR3 DNA reads as TGTGCCAGCAGTTTTGGGCGGACCCTGGCCGGACTAGCGGGAGTCCCCTACGAGCAGTACTTC. Its protein is CASSFGRTLAGLAGVPYEQYF.

This clonotype was observed a handful of times. The J gene is TRBJ2-7, the V gene TRBV7-4; 7 nucleotides align to TRBD2. Germline CDR1 is SGHVT and CDR2 is SQSDAQ. The CDR3 runs to 13 residues. J was trimmed by 2 bases and V by 6 bases; bases with no gene match: 4. Here the CDR3 DNA reads TGTGCCAGCAGACCACTAGCGACCTACGAGCAGTACTTC. Protein: CASRPLATYEQYF.

The rearrangement joins TRBV7-2 to TRBJ2-1; 13 nucleotides align to TRBD2. Germline V lookup: CDR1 SGHTA, CDR2 FQGNSA. The CDR3 extends over 15 amino acids. V lost 5 bases to trimming and J lost 8 bases; unmatched junction nucleotides: 6. The CDR3 region is CASSLLAGGFYEQFF. For the CDR3, the DNA is TGTGCCAGCAGCCTACTAGCGGGGGGGTTCTATGAGCAGTTCTTC.

This clonotype was seen ten or more times. The chain has TRBV29-1 and TRBJ2-5, with a tentative D call TRBD2 (6 bases). This CDR3 is 14 amino acids long. The V end lost 5 bases, the J end lost 2 bases, and 15 bases lay between the germline ends. CDR1 is SQVTM, CDR2 ANQGSEA, per germline. The CDR3 nucleotides are TGCAGCGTTCAGCCAGGCGGGATTCAAGAGACCCAGTACTTC. Translated, it gives CSVQPGGIQETQYF.